This TCR beta chain is drawn from a study of cytomegalovirus exposure and HLA in healthy donors. The study, taken as a whole, reports: Among donors in an Asian-associated ancestry cluster, a later analysis reportedly found fewer N-insertions than the approximately 700-donor mean.

Vbeta (60) and Jbeta (13) primers were used in the PCR. The data were produced by immunoSEQ multiplex PCR, yet TCRdb's version contains in-frame clones alone and is incomplete. The sample records about 120,000 clones, approximately 80% being singletons. Regarding this clone: What it recognizes is unknown.

Germline assignment: CDR1 MNHNS and CDR2 SASEGT. The ends were cut back, 4 bases at V and 5 bases at J, with 17 bases in the middle. The CDR3 runs 15 residues. The receptor was isolated from a woman aged 30 to 39 in good health and CMV-seronegative. Sequenced: PBMCs. The chain recombines TRBV6-1 with TRBJ1-2; perhaps TRBD1 as D (6 bases). The CDR3 loop reads CASSALTGGQYGYTF. In nucleotides, the CDR3 is TGTGCCAGCAGTGCTTTGACAGGCGGCCAATATGGCTACACCTTC.